What follows are 24 T cell receptor beta chains derived from one specimen sequenced in a study of cytomegalovirus exposure and HLA in healthy donors. The primer mix had 60 Vbeta and 13 Jbeta primers. Sequencing used immunoSEQ multiplex PCR; TCRdb keeps in-frame clones, though not all of them. The sample includes about 59,000 clones, under 80% of them seen just once. The sample consisted of PBMCs. All receptors come from a man aged 30 to 39 in good health and CMV-seropositive.

This chain connects TRBV4-1 to TRBJ2-5; the D gene is possibly TRBD2 (6 bases). V was clipped by 0 bases and J by 4 bases, with 12 bases between them. Germline loops: CDR1 MGHRA, CDR2 YSYEKL. This CDR3 comprises 15 residues. The CDR3 coding sequence is TGCGCCAGCAGCCAAGAGGTCCCTAGCGCAGAGACCCAGTACTTC. It yields the protein CASSQEVPSAETQYF.

V usage is TRBV30 and J usage is TRBJ1-2; D ambiguous. V was shortened by 0 bases and J by 4 bases, with 15 bases between the two germline ends. The CDR3 is made up of 15 amino acids. From germline, CDR1 is GTSNPN and CDR2 SVGIG (reference sequence). The CDR3 DNA follows: TGTGCCTGGAGTGTAGGCGAGGGTTGGGCCTATGGCTACACCTTC. The encoded protein is CAWSVGEGWAYGYTF.

This clone appeared a single time. V gene TRBV6-5 combines with J gene TRBJ1-2; D is unclear. Per germline, CDR1 MNHEY and CDR2 SVGAGI. V dropped 7 bases and J dropped 5 bases, with 17 bases sitting between them. The length of the CDR3 is 14 residues. The CDR3 region has the DNA TGTGCCAGCAAGAGGATCGCGGCTCCGTATGGCTACACCTTC. The encoded protein is CASKRIAAPYGYTF.

The chain couples TRBV7-2 to TRBJ2-3, with 7 nucleotides matching TRBD2. Germline CDR1 and CDR2: SGHTA and FQGNSA. After removal of 3 bases from V and 0 bases from J, the junction contained 3 bases not matched to a gene. CDR3 length: 15 residues. The CDR3 loop reads CASSFAGVSTDTQYF. The CDR3 DNA is TGTGCCAGCAGCTTTGCGGGGGTTAGCACAGATACGCAGTATTTT.

V is TRBV6-5 and J is TRBJ1-6; 7 bases map to TRBD1. CDR1 is MNHEY and CDR2 is SVGAGI in the germline V gene. V trimming: 10 bases; J trimming: 7 bases; junction bases outside the gene matches: 10. The CDR3 is made up of 14 amino acids. The CDR3: CATLQGQTNSPLHF. In DNA, the CDR3 is TGTGCCACCTTACAGGGACAGACGAATTCACCCCTCCACTTT.

The V gene is TRBV28, the J gene TRBJ1-4, with 9 nucleotides matching TRBD1. V lost 6 bases to trimming and J lost 5 bases; unmatched junction nucleotides: 7. This CDR3 contains 15 residues. Per germline, CDR1 MDHEN and CDR2 SYDVKM. The CDR3 DNA reads as TGTGCCAGCAGGCGAAGGACAGGGGAAAATGAAAAACTGTTTTTT. It encodes CASRRRTGENEKLFF.

DNA for the CDR3: TGTGCCAGCATGAACAGGGAGGGGTACAATGAGCAGTTCTTC. It yields the protein CASMNREGYNEQFF. This chain links TRBV2 with TRBJ2-1, with a tentative D call TRBD2 (7 bases). Germline V lookup: CDR1 SNHLY, CDR2 FYNNEI. Trimming took 7 bases from V and 4 from J, leaving 14 bases between them. The CDR3 is 14 residues long.

The gene calls are TRBV28 and TRBJ1-1; D perhaps matches TRBD1 (5 bases). V was clipped by 8 bases and J by 1 base, with 11 bases between them. The CDR3 covers 13 residues. Germline CDR1 and CDR2: MDHEN and SYDVKM. This CDR3 reads CASCTGPNTEAFF. DNA for the CDR3: TGTGCCAGCTGCACAGGACCGAACACTGAAGCTTTCTTT.

In this sample, this clone turned up a few times. V usage is TRBV19 and J usage is TRBJ1-1; 10 nucleotides match TRBD1. Losses at the gene ends were 5 bases for V and 11 bases for J; bases not matched to a gene: 8. The CDR3 consists of 13 residues. The V gene's germline CDR1 is LNHDA and CDR2 SQIVND (reference sequence). CDR3 sequence (DNA): TGTGCCAGTAGTCTCGGGACAGGGGAACGGGCTTTCTTT. It translates to CASSLGTGERAFF.

This clone was counted only a few times. This chain uses TRBV7-2 with TRBJ2-1; 12 bases are a match to TRBD1. Germline CDR1 SGHTA, CDR2 FQGNSA. This CDR3 region has 16 residues. Trimming at V came to 0 bases and at J to 8 bases, leaving 5 bases not matched to a gene. CDR3 sequence reads: CASSLAGGTGGYEQFF. CDR3 nucleotides: TGTGCCAGCAGCTTAGCTGGAGGGACAGGGGGCTATGAGCAGTTCTTC.

The chain employs TRBV30 and TRBJ1-5; D is possibly TRBD1 (6 bases). V gave up 3 bases and J gave up 8 bases, with 17 bases separating them. The CDR3 contains 14 residues. CDR1 and CDR2 from the germline V gene are GTSNPN and SVGIG (reference sequence). The CDR3 here is CAWSPRGGAEPQHF. CDR3 DNA sequence: TGTGCCTGGAGCCCGAGGGGGGGCGCGGAGCCCCAGCATTTT.

V and J are TRBV7-3 and TRBJ2-1, with TRBD2 identical over 7 bases. The CDR3 extends over 14 amino acids. CDR1 SGHTA and CDR2 FQGTGA come from the germline V gene. J lost 5 bases, V lost 6 bases, and 7 bases had no gene match. The CDR3 spells CASSLDSGNNEQFF. DNA for the CDR3: TGTGCCAGCAGTCTTGACAGCGGGAACAATGAGCAGTTCTTC.

The chain employs TRBV6-1 and TRBJ1-2, with a possible D match to TRBD1 (5 bases). Trimming stripped 7 bases from V and 3 bases from J, with 15 bases between. CDR1 and CDR2 from the germline V gene are MNHNS and SASEGT. The CDR3 extends over 14 amino acids. CDR3 sequence: CASNGGGGDYGYTF. CDR3 nucleotides: TGTGCCAGCAACGGTGGGGGAGGCGACTATGGCTACACCTTC.

The genes are TRBV10-3 and TRBJ1-4, with D hard to call. The CDR3 has 15 amino acids. V lost 6 bases and J lost 0, with 11 bases in between. Germline V gene sequence: CDR1 ENHRY, CDR2 SYGVKD. Here the CDR3 DNA reads TGTGCCATCAGCAGGTCCCGTGCAACTAATGAAAAACTGTTTTTT. Translation: CAISRSRATNEKLFF.

The J gene is TRBJ1-2, the V gene TRBV12-5, with TRBD1 matching over 7 bases. This CDR3 contains 14 residues. Trimming at V came to 1 base and at J to 6 bases, leaving 5 bases not matched to a gene. The germline CDR1 and CDR2 sequences are LGHNT and FRNRAP. The CDR3 DNA sequence: TGTGCTAGTGGTTTGGAAGCAGGGGGGCATGGCTACACCTTC. Encoded protein: CASGLEAGGHGYTF.

The J gene is TRBJ2-7, the V gene TRBV6-5, with D possibly TRBD2 on 5 matching bases. CDR1 and CDR2 from the germline V gene are MNHEY and SVGAGI. The CDR3 is 13 residues long. V lost 0 bases and J lost 7, with 10 bases in between. The CDR3 sequence is CASSYSDQREQYF. The CDR3 region has the DNA TGTGCCAGCAGTTACTCGGATCAGCGGGAGCAGTACTTC.

The gene calls are TRBV12-5 and TRBJ1-1; 8 nucleotides line up with TRBD1. There are 16 residues in the CDR3. Looked up from germline, CDR1 is LGHNT and CDR2 is FRNRAP. Germline trimming cut 5 bases from V and 5 bases from J; bases unmatched to any gene: 13. For the CDR3, the DNA is TGTGCTAGTGGTACCTTCAGGACAGGGTATAATACTGAAGCTTTCTTT. Protein sequence: CASGTFRTGYNTEAFF. The whole variable domain, filled in from reference TRBV12-5 and TRBJ1-1, reads DARVTQTPRHKVTEMGQEVTMRCQPILGHNTVFWYRQTMMQGLELLAYFRNRAPLDDSGMPKDRFSAEMPDATLATLKIQPSEPRDSAVYFCASGTFRTGYNTEAFFGQGTRLTVV.

This clone was picked up a small number of times. The gene calls are TRBV9 and TRBJ1-1, with 8 bases matching TRBD1. V trimming: 4 bases; J trimming: 8 bases; junction bases outside the gene matches: 7. The CDR3 has 13 residues. Germline V gives CDR1 SGDLS, CDR2 YYNGEE. Here the CDR3 reads CASSTPRTGEAFF. Here the CDR3 DNA reads TGTGCCAGCAGCACCCCTCGGACAGGGGAAGCTTTCTTT.

The chain uses TRBV7-2 and TRBJ2-5; 7 nucleotides line up with TRBD1. The germline gives CDR1 SGHTA, CDR2 FQGNSA. J lost 4 bases, V lost 6 bases, and 2 bases had no gene match. The CDR3 is 12 amino acids. The CDR3 DNA reads TGTGCCAGCAGTCAGGGGGTAGAGACCCAGTACTTC. As protein: CASSQGVETQYF.

The chain is built from TRBV7-3 and TRBJ2-7, with 8 bases fitting TRBD1. V dropped 4 bases and J dropped 7; count of bases not matched to a gene: 6. This CDR3 is built from 13 residues. The germline V gene has CDR1 SGHTA and CDR2 FQGTGA. The CDR3 DNA is TGTGCCAGCAGCTGGACAGGGCTCGATGAGCAGTACTTC. This sequence encodes CASSWTGLDEQYF.

The chain couples TRBV2 to TRBJ1-4; TRBD1 agrees at 11 bases. This CDR3 is 15 amino acids long. Germline CDR1 and CDR2: SNHLY and FYNNEI. V dropped 6 bases and J dropped 7; count of bases not matched to a gene: 7. CDR3 sequence (DNA): TGTGCCAGCAGATGGGGGACAGGGGGTAGTGAAAAACTGTTTTTT. Protein product: CASRWGTGGSEKLFF. Supplemented by reference TRBV2 and TRBJ1-4, the full variable domain reads EPEVTQTPSHQVTQMGQEVILRCVPISNHLYFYWYRQILGQKVEFLVSFYNNEISEKSEIFDDQFSVERPDGSNFTLKIRSTKLEDSAMYFCASRWGTGGSEKLFFGSGTQLSVL.

The V and J genes are TRBV19 and TRBJ2-1; D is ambiguous. Germline-derived CDR1 and CDR2 are LNHDA and SQIVND (reference sequence). CDR3 length: 12 amino acids. Between the trimmed V and J ends, which lost 3 bases and 10 bases, there was a span of 10 bases. CDR3 DNA sequence: TGTGCCAGTAGTATTTTCCAGACAGAGCAGTTCTTC. It specifies CASSIFQTEQFF.

The chain carries TRBV19 and TRBJ2-5; no firm D call. The CDR3 runs to 15 residues. CDR1 is LNHDA and CDR2 is SQIVND in the germline V gene (reference sequence). The germline V and J ends were trimmed by 1 base and 5 bases, with 14 bases remaining between them. The CDR3 sequence: CASSIGIHQKETQYF. In DNA, the CDR3 is TGTGCCAGTAGTATAGGCATCCATCAGAAGGAGACCCAGTACTTC.

This clone was detected a few times. The genes are TRBV6-5 and TRBJ1-2; a possible D gene is TRBD1 (6 bases). Trimming pared 3 bases from V and 7 bases from J, leaving 12 bases between. Germline V gene sequence: CDR1 MNHEY, CDR2 SVGAGI. The CDR3 consists of 13 residues. The DNA for the CDR3 is TGTGCCAGCAGTTATGCAGGGGATCGTGGCTACACCTTC. Translating it yields CASSYAGDRGYTF.